This T cell receptor beta chain derives from a study of OX40 agonist ivuxolimab in advanced cancers. About the study: Patients with prior anti-PD-1, anti-PD-L1 or anti-CTLA-4 therapy were eligible; 40% to 45% had some. Study outcomes and limitations: Both blood CD4+ and CD8+ T cells showed clonal growth by week 6 at 0.1 to 3.0 mg/kg.

Notes on this clone: Its antigen is unknown.

Repertoires were generated with immunoSEQ multiplex PCR, while TCRdb's copy carries only in-frame clones and drops some. The table records around 71,000 clones, approximately 90% of them present only once. The sequencing used CD4+ or CD8+ T cells sorted from blood, collected in a trial of the OX40 agonist ivuxolimab. This clonotype originated in an adult with an advanced solid tumor such as melanoma, head and neck, liver or kidney cancer.

CDR3 sequence: CASSLVGGRQSYEQYF. The CDR3 nucleotides are TGTGCCAGCAGCTTAGTCGGTGGACGGCAGTCCTACGAGCAGTACTTC. The rearrangement links TRBV7-2 to TRBJ2-7; D remains ambiguous. The CDR3 has 16 amino acids. Trimming shortened V by 1 base and J by 1 base, and 14 bases separated the two germline ends. The germline V gene encodes CDR1 SGHTA and CDR2 FQGNSA.